Listed below are T cell receptor beta chains from one sample, sequenced in a study of CD8 T cells in Susac syndrome. TCRdb used MiXCR to reprocess the immunoSEQ multiplex PCR reads, holding one entry per CDR3 protein. In the table there are 200,000 to 250,000 distinct CDR3 sequences, roughly 90% of which are singletons. The sequencing sample was made of CD8+ T cells from PBMCs. These receptor sequences come from a human donor with multiple sclerosis. Each CDR3 is given with its conserved first and last residue. A D gene is named only where the DNA matches it firmly. A row's size may be missing; if present it is once, few, many or a size class.

v_call: TRBV6-1
d_call: .
j_call: TRBJ1-5
cdr3_length: 15
clone_size: once
cdr3_nt: TGTGCCAGCAGTGAAGCGAGTGGTGGGGATCAGCCCCAGCATTTT
cdr3_aa: CASSEASGGDQPQHF

v_call: TRBV6-2/TRBV6-3
d_call: .
j_call: TRBJ1-2
cdr3_length: 11
clone_size: .
cdr3_nt: TGTGCCAGCAGGACAAGCTATGGCTACACCTTC
cdr3_aa: CASRTSYGYTF

v_call: TRBV7-9
d_call: TRBD1
j_call: TRBJ1-2
cdr3_length: 13
clone_size: .
cdr3_nt: TGTGCCAGCAGCTCCCTAACAGGGGATGGCTACACCTTC
cdr3_aa: CASSSLTGDGYTF

v_call: TRBV23-1
d_call: TRBD1
j_call: TRBJ1-2
cdr3_length: 15
clone_size: .
cdr3_nt: TGCGCCAGCAGTCCCATGGACAGGGCAGAGGATGGCTACACCTTC
cdr3_aa: CASSPMDRAEDGYTF

v_call: TRBV6-1
d_call: .
j_call: TRBJ1-1
cdr3_length: 16
clone_size: once
cdr3_nt: TGTGCCAGCAGCCCCCAGACCGGGACAAAGAACACTGAAGCTTTCTTT
cdr3_aa: CASSPQTGTKNTEAFF

v_call: TRBV30
d_call: TRBD2
j_call: TRBJ2-7
cdr3_length: 17
clone_size: few
cdr3_nt: TGTGCCTGGAGTTCCTTTATGGTAGCGGGAACCCTGTACGAGCAGTACTTC
cdr3_aa: CAWSSFMVAGTLYEQYF

v_call: TRBV27
d_call: .
j_call: TRBJ1-1
cdr3_length: 13
clone_size: .
cdr3_nt: TGTGCCAGCAGTCGAGATATGAACACTGAAGCTTTCTTT
cdr3_aa: CASSRDMNTEAFF

v_call: TRBV4-2
d_call: .
j_call: TRBJ2-1
cdr3_length: 12
clone_size: .
cdr3_nt: TGTGCCAGCAGCCAAGGAAACAATGAGCAGTTCTTC
cdr3_aa: CASSQGNNEQFF

v_call: TRBV27
d_call: .
j_call: TRBJ2-2
cdr3_length: 14
clone_size: .
cdr3_nt: .
cdr3_aa: CASKFMWTPGSCFF

v_call: TRBV27
d_call: .
j_call: TRBJ1-4
cdr3_length: 14
clone_size: .
cdr3_nt: TGTGCCAGCAGTGCCGGGAGTCCATATGAAAAACTGTTTTTT
cdr3_aa: CASSAGSPYEKLFF

v_call: TRBV9
d_call: .
j_call: TRBJ1-3
cdr3_length: 13
clone_size: .
cdr3_nt: TGTGCCAGCAGCGAACCCTCTCGGGACACCATATATTTT
cdr3_aa: CASSEPSRDTIYF

v_call: TRBV5-1
d_call: .
j_call: TRBJ1-1
cdr3_length: 16
clone_size: .
cdr3_nt: TGCGCCAGCAGCCCCAGCGTAGGGAGGGGGAACACTGAAGCTTTCTTT
cdr3_aa: CASSPSVGRGNTEAFF

v_call: TRBV5-1
d_call: .
j_call: TRBJ2-1
cdr3_length: 16
clone_size: .
cdr3_nt: TGCGCCAGCAGCTTGGGAGGTCTTCCCTCCTACAATGAGCAGTTCTTC
cdr3_aa: CASSLGGLPSYNEQFF

v_call: TRBV3-1
d_call: .
j_call: TRBJ1-2
cdr3_length: 15
clone_size: .
cdr3_nt: TGTGCCAGCAGCCAACTGAACAGAGAAGACTATGGCTACACCTTC
cdr3_aa: CASSQLNREDYGYTF

v_call: TRBV5-6
d_call: .
j_call: TRBJ2-5
cdr3_length: 18
clone_size: .
cdr3_nt: TGTGCCAGCAGCTTGGATGGTCGGACCGCCTTATTCCAAGAGACCCAGTACTTC
cdr3_aa: CASSLDGRTALFQETQYF

v_call: TRBV9
d_call: .
j_call: TRBJ1-4
cdr3_length: 11
clone_size: .
cdr3_nt: TGTGCCAGCAGTGACGGGGAGAGGCTGTTTTTT
cdr3_aa: CASSDGERLFF

v_call: TRBV3-1
d_call: .
j_call: TRBJ2-2
cdr3_length: 17
clone_size: .
cdr3_nt: TGTGCCAGCAGCCAAGATGCTGCCAGTGCGAACACCGGGGAGCTGTTTTTT
cdr3_aa: CASSQDAASANTGELFF

v_call: TRBV15
d_call: TRBD2
j_call: TRBJ2-1
cdr3_length: 14
clone_size: .
cdr3_nt: TGTGCCACCAGCAGAATTACTAGCGGCAATGAGCAGTTCTTC
cdr3_aa: CATSRITSGNEQFF

v_call: TRBV27
d_call: .
j_call: TRBJ2-7
cdr3_length: 13
clone_size: .
cdr3_nt: TGTGCCAGCAGTCTGAAGGTCTCCTACGAGCAGTACTTC
cdr3_aa: CASSLKVSYEQYF

v_call: TRBV11-2
d_call: TRBD2
j_call: TRBJ2-5
cdr3_length: 15
clone_size: .
cdr3_nt: TGTGCCAGCAGCCCACCGGGACTAGGGCAAGAGACCCAGTACTTC
cdr3_aa: CASSPPGLGQETQYF

v_call: TRBV7-9
d_call: .
j_call: TRBJ2-3
cdr3_length: 13
clone_size: few
cdr3_nt: TGTGCCAGCAGTGGGACTAGCACAGATACGCAGTATTTT
cdr3_aa: CASSGTSTDTQYF

v_call: TRBV4-2
d_call: TRBD1
j_call: TRBJ1-3
cdr3_length: 18
clone_size: .
cdr3_nt: TGTGCCAGCAGCCAACTCCCAGGGAGACAGGGCCCTGGAAACACCATATATTTT
cdr3_aa: CASSQLPGRQGPGNTIYF

v_call: TRBV7-3
d_call: TRBD2
j_call: TRBJ2-1
cdr3_length: 17
clone_size: .
cdr3_nt: TGTGCCAGCAGCTTAACCCCGGGACTAGCGGACTACAATGAGCAGTTCTTC
cdr3_aa: CASSLTPGLADYNEQFF

v_call: TRBV12-3/TRBV12-4
d_call: .
j_call: TRBJ2-1
cdr3_length: 14
clone_size: .
cdr3_nt: TGTGCCAGCAGTTTAGCGGGGGACGGGAATGAGCAGTTCTTC
cdr3_aa: CASSLAGDGNEQFF

v_call: TRBV27
d_call: TRBD1
j_call: TRBJ1-4
cdr3_length: 14
clone_size: .
cdr3_nt: TGTGCCAGCAGCCTGGGACAGGGAGGTGAAAAACTGTTTTTT
cdr3_aa: CASSLGQGGEKLFF

v_call: TRBV4-1
d_call: TRBD1
j_call: TRBJ1-5
cdr3_length: 15
clone_size: .
cdr3_nt: TGCGCCAGCAGCCAAGTGACAGGGGCTAATCAGCCCCAGCATTTT
cdr3_aa: CASSQVTGANQPQHF

v_call: TRBV28
d_call: .
j_call: TRBJ2-5
cdr3_length: 13
clone_size: .
cdr3_nt: TGTGCCAGCAGTTTTAAAATGAGGGGGACCCAGTACTTC
cdr3_aa: CASSFKMRGTQYF

v_call: TRBV6-5
d_call: .
j_call: TRBJ2-3
cdr3_length: 14
clone_size: .
cdr3_nt: TGTGCCAGCAGCCCGCCCGGGGAGAGTAATACGCAGTATTTT
cdr3_aa: CASSPPGESNTQYF

v_call: TRBV6-4
d_call: .
j_call: TRBJ2-1
cdr3_length: 14
clone_size: .
cdr3_nt: TGTGCCAGCAGTGAGGTTCCCCGAGGCAATGAGCAGTTCTTC
cdr3_aa: CASSEVPRGNEQFF

v_call: TRBV7-9
d_call: TRBD1
j_call: TRBJ2-2
cdr3_length: 17
clone_size: .
cdr3_nt: TGTGCCAGCAGCTACCCGGACAGGCCTAGGGACACCGGGGAGCTGTTTTTT
cdr3_aa: CASSYPDRPRDTGELFF

v_call: TRBV12-5
d_call: TRBD2
j_call: TRBJ2-3
cdr3_length: 19
clone_size: .
cdr3_nt: TGTGCTAGTGGTTTGCTCAGCGGGGGGGCGAGGGCTCTAACAGATACGCAGTATTTT
cdr3_aa: CASGLLSGGARALTDTQYF

v_call: TRBV13
d_call: .
j_call: TRBJ1-1
cdr3_length: 13
clone_size: .
cdr3_nt: TGTGCCAGCAGCTTAAAGGGCTACACTGAAGCTTTCTTT
cdr3_aa: CASSLKGYTEAFF

v_call: TRBV6-2/TRBV6-3
d_call: TRBD2
j_call: TRBJ2-1
cdr3_length: 17
clone_size: once
cdr3_nt: TGTGCCAGCAGTTACGAGATAGCGGGGGCCCTCTACAATGAGCAGTTCTTC
cdr3_aa: CASSYEIAGALYNEQFF

v_call: TRBV4-1
d_call: TRBD1
j_call: TRBJ2-7
cdr3_length: 17
clone_size: once
cdr3_nt: TGCGCCAGCAGCCCAGGGGGAACCGGCACAGAATCCTACGAGCAGTACTTC
cdr3_aa: CASSPGGTGTESYEQYF

v_call: TRBV15
d_call: .
j_call: TRBJ2-2
cdr3_length: 14
clone_size: .
cdr3_nt: TGTGCCACCAGCAGAGATTATAGCAGCGGGGAGCTGTTTTTT
cdr3_aa: CATSRDYSSGELFF

v_call: TRBV4-1
d_call: TRBD1
j_call: TRBJ2-7
cdr3_length: 16
clone_size: .
cdr3_nt: TGCGCCAGCAGCCTAAAATGGGGACAGGGGGCGCGGGAGCAGTACTTC
cdr3_aa: CASSLKWGQGAREQYF

v_call: TRBV12-3/TRBV12-4
d_call: .
j_call: TRBJ1-2
cdr3_length: 13
clone_size: .
cdr3_nt: TGTGCCAGCAGTACTTTAGAGGGCTATGGCTACACCTTC
cdr3_aa: CASSTLEGYGYTF

v_call: TRBV28
d_call: TRBD2
j_call: TRBJ2-4
cdr3_length: 12
clone_size: .
cdr3_nt: TGTGCCAGCAGCTTACAAGCGGGAATTTTGTACTTC
cdr3_aa: CASSLQAGILYF

v_call: TRBV27
d_call: .
j_call: TRBJ2-4
cdr3_length: 14
clone_size: .
cdr3_nt: TGTACCTCAGCAGGGCAGGCAGATAAAAACATTCAGTACTTC
cdr3_aa: CTSAGQADKNIQYF

v_call: TRBV20-1
d_call: .
j_call: TRBJ2-5
cdr3_length: 13
clone_size: .
cdr3_nt: TGCAGTGCAGACGCCAGGGGCCAAGAGACCCAGTACTTC
cdr3_aa: CSADARGQETQYF

v_call: TRBV15
d_call: .
j_call: TRBJ1-2
cdr3_length: 14
clone_size: .
cdr3_nt: TGTGCCACCAGCCCAAGGCAAGAGCCAGGTTCGAGCACCTTC
cdr3_aa: CATSPRQEPGSSTF

v_call: TRBV19
d_call: .
j_call: TRBJ2-7
cdr3_length: 14
clone_size: .
cdr3_nt: TGTGCCACAAGTTTGGTGACAGGTGGCTACGAGCAGTACTTC
cdr3_aa: CATSLVTGGYEQYF

v_call: TRBV5-4
d_call: .
j_call: TRBJ2-2
cdr3_length: 12
clone_size: .
cdr3_nt: TGTGCCAGCAGCCAGGGCTTCGGGGAGCTGTTTTTT
cdr3_aa: CASSQGFGELFF

v_call: TRBV3-1
d_call: .
j_call: TRBJ2-3
cdr3_length: 13
clone_size: .
cdr3_nt: TGTGCCAGCAGCCAAGACGGCACAGATACGCAGTATTTT
cdr3_aa: CASSQDGTDTQYF

v_call: TRBV9
d_call: TRBD1
j_call: TRBJ2-1
cdr3_length: 14
clone_size: .
cdr3_nt: TGTGCCAGCAGCGTCCATGGACAGGCCAATGAGCAGTTCTTC
cdr3_aa: CASSVHGQANEQFF

v_call: TRBV5-8
d_call: .
j_call: TRBJ1-1
cdr3_length: 12
clone_size: .
cdr3_nt: TGTGCCAGCAGTACGACCGGGACAACAGCTTTCTTT
cdr3_aa: CASSTTGTTAFF

v_call: TRBV15
d_call: TRBD2
j_call: TRBJ2-7
cdr3_length: 15
clone_size: .
cdr3_nt: TGTGCCACCAGCAGAGGTAGCGGGAGGGACGACGAGCAGTACTTC
cdr3_aa: CATSRGSGRDDEQYF

v_call: TRBV27
d_call: .
j_call: TRBJ1-2
cdr3_length: 13
clone_size: once
cdr3_nt: TGTGCCAGCAGTTTGGGGGTAGAGTATGGCTACACCTTC
cdr3_aa: CASSLGVEYGYTF

v_call: TRBV6-5
d_call: TRBD2
j_call: TRBJ2-3
cdr3_length: 14
clone_size: .
cdr3_nt: TGTGCCAGCAGTTCGCCGGGACTAGCGGTTACGCAGTATTTT
cdr3_aa: CASSSPGLAVTQYF

v_call: TRBV4-3
d_call: .
j_call: TRBJ2-5
cdr3_length: 16
clone_size: .
cdr3_nt: TGCGCCAGCAGCCAAGATCCCCGCCGACAAACAGAGACCCAGTACTTC
cdr3_aa: CASSQDPRRQTETQYF

v_call: TRBV12-3/TRBV12-4
d_call: .
j_call: TRBJ2-1
cdr3_length: 13
clone_size: .
cdr3_nt: TGTGCCAGCAGTTTTAACCAAGATATAGAGCAGTTCTTC
cdr3_aa: CASSFNQDIEQFF

v_call: TRBV2
d_call: TRBD1
j_call: TRBJ2-7
cdr3_length: 15
clone_size: .
cdr3_nt: TGTGCCAGCAGATCGACAGGGACCCGCTCCTACGAGCAGTACTTC
cdr3_aa: CASRSTGTRSYEQYF

v_call: TRBV7-6
d_call: .
j_call: TRBJ2-2
cdr3_length: 13
clone_size: .
cdr3_nt: TGTGCCAGCAGCTTAGCCCCCACCGGGGAGCTGTTTTTT
cdr3_aa: CASSLAPTGELFF

v_call: TRBV13
d_call: TRBD2
j_call: TRBJ2-1
cdr3_length: 16
clone_size: .
cdr3_nt: TGTGCCAGCAGCTTAGGCCGTACTAGCGGGAGTGGTGAGCAGTTCTTC
cdr3_aa: CASSLGRTSGSGEQFF